Shown below are 17 T cell receptor beta chains from a single sample sequenced in a study of T cell responses to AZD1222 COVID-19 vaccine. Clones were sequenced by immunoSEQ multiplex PCR, and TCRdb holds only the in-frame ones, with some missing. The sample lists over 150,000 clones, just under 95% seen once, with more than 0.85% in the top ten. The sample was peripheral blood, taken 28 days after the second dose of the MenACWY control vaccine. The receptors were sampled from an adult who received the MenACWY meningococcal vaccine as a control.

The V and J genes are TRBV4-1 and TRBJ2-7, with unresolved D. The CDR3 covers 17 residues. V was trimmed by 3 bases and J by 0 bases, leaving 18 bases between them. The germline gives CDR1 MGHRA, CDR2 YSYEKL. Here the CDR3 DNA reads TGCGCCAGCAGCCAGCTCCACCCTCTAAGAACCTCCTACGAGCAGTACTTC. As protein: CASSQLHPLRTSYEQYF.

The CDR3 DNA is TGTGCCAGCAGTGAAGCGGAGGCCCTTAGCAATCAGCCCCAGCATTTT. It is translated as CASSEAEALSNQPQHF. The rearrangement uses TRBV6-1 and TRBJ1-5; D ambiguous. This CDR3 has 16 residues. Germline CDR1 is MNHNS and CDR2 is SASEGT. V lost 0 bases to trimming and J lost 0 bases, with 9 bases between them.

The rearrangement links TRBV15 to TRBJ2-7; D is ambiguous. Trimming pared 0 bases from V and 3 bases from J, leaving 6 bases between. Germline CDR1 LNHNV, CDR2 YYDKDF (reference sequence). This CDR3 contains 13 residues. CDR3 loop: CATSRDYGYEQYF. CDR3 nucleotide sequence: TGTGCCACCAGCAGAGATTACGGCTACGAGCAGTACTTC.

The chain carries TRBV10-2 and TRBJ1-2; no reliable D call. The V end was cut by 2 bases, the J end by 3 bases, with 7 bases between. Germline V gives CDR1 WSHSY, CDR2 SAAADI. This CDR3 contains 13 residues. The CDR3 region is CASSETTYYGYTF. CDR3 in DNA: TGCGCCAGCAGTGAGACCACTTACTATGGCTACACCTTC.

The genes are TRBV28 and TRBJ1-5; 8 nucleotides align to TRBD1. With V trimmed by 5 bases and J by 0 bases, 6 bases remained unmatched. This CDR3 has 16 amino acids. CDR1 and CDR2 from the germline V gene are MDHEN and SYDVKM. The CDR3 nucleotides read TGTGCCAGCAGTGGACAGGGCGGCCCTAGCAATCAGCCCCAGCATTTT. Translation: CASSGQGGPSNQPQHF.

The chain is built from TRBV19 and TRBJ2-2; tentative D call: TRBD2 (6 bases). The CDR3 runs to 12 residues. CDR1 LNHDA and CDR2 SQIVND come from the germline V gene (reference sequence). The V and J ends lost 5 bases and 8 bases respectively, with 9 bases between them. The CDR3 region is CASSAGIGELFF. The CDR3 coding sequence is TGTGCCAGTAGTGCGGGAATAGGGGAGCTGTTTTTT.

V usage is TRBV5-4 and J usage is TRBJ1-1, with D possibly TRBD1 on 5 matching bases. Between the trimmed V and J ends, which lost 0 bases and 7 bases, there was a span of 7 bases. This CDR3 has 12 amino acids. From germline, CDR1 is SGHNT and CDR2 YYREEE (reference sequence). The CDR3 region is CASSLDRFEAFF. The CDR3 DNA reads TGTGCCAGCAGCTTGGACAGGTTTGAAGCTTTCTTT. The variable domain in full, completed from reference TRBV5-4 and TRBJ1-1, reads ETGVTQSPTHLIKTRGQQVTLRCSSQSGHNTVSWYQQALGQGPQFIFQYYREEENGRGNFPPRFSGLQFPNYSSELNVNALELDDSALYLCASSLDRFEAFFGQGTRLTVV.

The rearrangement links TRBV18 to TRBJ2-5; D remains unclear. CDR1 KGHSH and CDR2 LQKENI come from the germline V gene. The CDR3 extends over 15 amino acids. V dropped 0 bases and J dropped 1 base, with 9 bases sitting between them. CDR3 nucleotide sequence: TGTGCCAGCTCACCACCGACACCGCTCCAAGAGACCCAGTACTTC. This sequence encodes CASSPPTPLQETQYF.

The chain joins TRBV6-5 to TRBJ2-7, with D possibly being TRBD2 (5 bases). The CDR3 is made up of 13 amino acids. Trimming took 6 bases from V and 2 from J, leaving 11 bases between them. Per the germline V gene, CDR1 is MNHEY and CDR2 is SVGAGI. Written as DNA, the CDR3 is TGTGCCAGCAGCCCGGGCGGGCCCTACGAGCAGTACTTC. Its translation: CASSPGGPYEQYF.

Only one count was recorded for this clone. The chain has TRBV5-6 and TRBJ1-5, with a tentative D call TRBD1 (6 bases). V lost 1 base and J 3 bases, leaving 11 bases between the germline ends. The V gene's germline CDR1 is SGHDT and CDR2 YYEEEE. This CDR3 has 15 residues. The CDR3 protein is CASSLRGVVNQPQHF. For the CDR3, the DNA is TGTGCCAGCAGCTTGAGGGGGGTGGTCAATCAGCCCCAGCATTTT.

The chain uses TRBV19 and TRBJ2-1, with TRBD1 matching 9 bases. This CDR3 region has 15 residues. CDR1 is LNHDA, CDR2 SQIVND, per germline (reference sequence). V lost 7 bases to trimming and J lost 7 bases; unmatched junction nucleotides: 11. Here the CDR3 reads CASIEYGTGSNEQFF. Written as DNA, the CDR3 is TGTGCCAGTATTGAATATGGGACAGGGTCTAATGAGCAGTTCTTC.

V is TRBV6-2 or TRBV6-3 and J is TRBJ1-2, with D tentatively TRBD1 (5 bases). Germline V gene sequence: CDR1 MNHEY, CDR2 SVGEGT. The CDR3 spans 15 residues. The germline V and J ends were trimmed by 0 bases and 6 bases, with 14 bases remaining between them. The CDR3 here is CASSYSGRSVNGYTF. CDR3 DNA: TGTGCCAGCAGTTACTCGGGACGTTCCGTCAATGGCTACACCTTC.

The V gene is TRBV6-4, the J gene TRBJ2-7; 11 nucleotides line up with TRBD2. CDR1 is MRHNA and CDR2 is SNTAGT in the germline V gene. Trimming removed 4 bases from V and 6 bases from J; junction bases left unmatched: 8. The CDR3 runs 15 residues. The CDR3 DNA reads as TGTGCCAGCAGTGCCTCCGGGACTAGCGGAAGCGAGCAGTACTTC. Translation gives CASSASGTSGSEQYF.

This clone was observed a single time. V gene TRBV5-6 combines with J gene TRBJ1-3; D might be TRBD1 (6 bases). Trimming pared 6 bases from V and 1 base from J, leaving 20 bases between. This CDR3 is built from 17 residues. Germline CDR1 SGHDT, CDR2 YYEEEE. The CDR3 reads CASTILGGQMSGNTIYF. The CDR3 DNA sequence: TGTGCCAGCACAATCCTGGGGGGGCAAATGTCTGGAAACACCATATATTTT.

The CDR3 protein is CASSGGRLNTEAFF. The CDR3 nucleotides are TGTGCCAGTAGCGGAGGGCGGTTGAACACTGAAGCTTTCTTT. The genes are TRBV19 and TRBJ1-1; D is ambiguous. This CDR3 has 14 residues. Germline V gene sequence: CDR1 LNHDA, CDR2 SQIVND (reference sequence). Trimming left V 6 bases short and J 0 bases short, with 11 bases between.

This clone was picked up a small number of times. The CDR3 loop is CASSLLAGTYTGELFF. The CDR3 DNA follows: TGTGCCAGCAGCCTACTAGCGGGGACTTACACCGGGGAGCTGTTTTTT. This chain links TRBV7-9 with TRBJ2-2; 10 bases fit TRBD2. The germline CDR1 and CDR2 sequences are SEHNR and FQNEAQ (reference sequence). The CDR3 has 16 residues. J lost 3 bases, V lost 5 bases, and 6 bases had no gene match.

This chain uses TRBV3-1 (or the pseudogene TRBV3-2) with TRBJ2-7; 8 bases map to TRBD1. The ends lost 4 bases at V and 4 bases at J; junction bases unmatched: 6. The CDR3 contains 14 residues. The germline V gene has CDR1 LGHDT and CDR2 YNNKEL (reference sequence). CDR3 residues: CASSRRTGRYEQYF. CDR3 DNA sequence: TGTGCCAGCAGCCGCCGGACAGGGCGGTACGAGCAGTACTTC.